This TCR beta chain derives from a study of vaccination and CD4 T cells after COVID-19. Scientists ran DNA taken from cultured CD4+ T cells through the Oncomine TCR Beta short-read assay for sequencing. TCRdb called the PCR reads again in MiXCR, with one record for every CDR3 protein. The data show several thousand distinct CDR3 sequences, almost 30% seen once. Germline V lookup: CDR1 GTSNPN, CDR2 SVGIG (reference sequence). The CDR3 is made up of 11 amino acids. V was cut by 1 base and J by 4 bases, with 5 bases left in between. The treatment denotes: roughly 11-day PBMC culture with coronavirus spike peptide pools or control peptides (ViraFEST assay). Those CD4+ T cells from the unexposed donor predate the COVID-19 pandemic (2011-2018). Worth noting for this clonotype: Its antigen is not known.

Regarding the study as a whole: The authors studied relatively few convalescent patients and analyzed no early post-infection timepoints.

This chain joins TRBV30 and TRBJ2-7; D gene uncertain. The sequenced material came from CD4+ T cells from blood, cultured in vitro. The clonotype originates from a human donor in good health. The CDR3 DNA sequence: TGTGCCTGGAGTGACTTATACGAGCAGTACTTC. This codes for CAWSDLYEQYF.